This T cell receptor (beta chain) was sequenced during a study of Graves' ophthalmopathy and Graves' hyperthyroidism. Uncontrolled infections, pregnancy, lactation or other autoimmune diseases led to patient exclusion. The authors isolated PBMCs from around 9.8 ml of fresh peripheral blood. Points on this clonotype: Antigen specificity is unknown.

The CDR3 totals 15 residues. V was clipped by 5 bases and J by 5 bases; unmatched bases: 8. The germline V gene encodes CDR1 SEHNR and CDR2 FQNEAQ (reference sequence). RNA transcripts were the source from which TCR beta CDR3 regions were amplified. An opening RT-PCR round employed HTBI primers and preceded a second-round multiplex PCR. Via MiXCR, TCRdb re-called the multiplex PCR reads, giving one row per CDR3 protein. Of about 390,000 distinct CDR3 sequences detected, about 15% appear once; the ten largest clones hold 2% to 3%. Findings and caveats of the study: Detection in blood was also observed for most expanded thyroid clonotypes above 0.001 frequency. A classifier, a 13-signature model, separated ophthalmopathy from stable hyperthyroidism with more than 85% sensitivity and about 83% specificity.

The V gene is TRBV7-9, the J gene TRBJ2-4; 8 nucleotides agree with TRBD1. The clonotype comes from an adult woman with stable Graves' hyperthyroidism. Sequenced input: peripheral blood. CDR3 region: CASSGRTGFENIQYF. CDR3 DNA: TGTGCCAGCAGCGGAAGGACAGGGTTTGAAAACATTCAGTACTTC. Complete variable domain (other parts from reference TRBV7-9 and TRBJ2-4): DTGVSQNPRHKITKRGQNVTFRCDPISEHNRLYWYRQTLGQGPEFLTYFQNEAQLEKSRLLSDRFSAERPKGSFSTLEIQRTEQGDSAMYLCASSGRTGFENIQYFGAGTRLSVL.